This TCR beta chain was observed in a study of shared clonotypes between healthy human individuals. Study-wide results and limits: The naive CD4 repertoires of a few donors were compared, and approximately 5% of clonotypes were shared.

The germline V gene encodes CDR1 LNHDA and CDR2 SQIVND (reference sequence). This CDR3 has 15 residues. Trimming cost V 10 bases and J 1 base, with 16 bases left between them. This clone has ten or more counts. The antigen is unknown. TCRdb's copy holds only in-frame clones and misses some; the assay was immunoSEQ multiplex PCR. The sample yields 70,000 to 95,000 clones, around 57% seen once. This TCR was sampled from a man aged 25-45 years in good health. The chain uses TRBV19 and TRBJ2-2; D remains unclear. Specimen: memory CD8+ T cells sorted from blood. Subset of the sample: CD45RO+ cells pooled with CCR7-negative TemRA cells. CDR3 bases: TGTGCCACCTCCCAAGCCTGGCGGAACACCGGGGAGCTGTTTTTT. Amino acid sequence: CATSQAWRNTGELFF.